This TCR beta chain was sequenced in a study of cytomegalovirus exposure and HLA in healthy donors. Overall study results and limits: Immune exposure information available was restricted to CMV serostatus. A prior analysis recorded that most TCR beta V segments were productive about 90% or about 30% of the time. Specific recognition of CMV antigens was confirmed in vitro for a few chains (all CMV-associated). A missense DCLRE1C variant was associated with V- and J-gene trimming of TCR beta chains in a later analysis, and an independent cohort replicated the association.

Trimming removed 4 bases from V and 1 base from J, with 20 bases in between. In germline, CDR1 is SGHRS, CDR2 YFSETQ. This CDR3 is 17 amino acids long. With 60 Vbeta and 13 Jbeta primers, the PCR was carried out. The assay was immunoSEQ multiplex PCR, and TCRdb's table has in-frame clones only and misses some. Here the sample spans approximately 130,000 clones, 55% to 75% being singletons. This clone occurred a few times. No antigen is known for it. The V and J genes are TRBV5-1 and TRBJ1-1; no firm D call. This TCR was sampled from a human donor in good health. Sequencing was performed on PBMCs. The CDR3 DNA is TGCGCCAGCAGCCAGAGGTCGGCGCTCCAAGGGAACACTGAAGCTTTCTTT. Translated: CASSQRSALQGNTEAFF. The entire variable domain, with the rest obtained from reference TRBV5-1 and TRBJ1-1, is as follows: KAGVTQTPRYLIKTRGQQVTLSCSPISGHRSVSWYQQTPGQGLQFLFEYFSETQRNKGNFPGRFSGRQFSNSRSEMNVSTLELGDSALYLCASSQRSALQGNTEAFFGQGTRLTVV.